The 32 T cell receptor beta chains below all came from one sample that was sequenced in a study of tissue T cells after allogeneic stem cell transplantation (dated by TCRdb to between 2020 and 2023). The library was produced with the immunoSEQ multiplex PCR assay. The table was pulled from immuneACCESS by TCRdb, which kept in-frame rearrangements only. Such tables lose some clones; where checked, under half of the loss comes from unresolved V genes, and the rest has no known cause. Across this sample there are over 45,000 clones, with over 70% seen only once. Of the sample, 0.55% is held by the ten largest clones. Sequencing was performed on sorted cells pooled from one or two spleens. The receptor set was obtained from a pool of C57BL/6 mice in good health.

This clone was observed a handful of times. Gene names and germline match the mouse. Read coverage stops 1 residue before the CDR3 terminus; the germline J gene supplies the remainder. V and J are TRBV19 and TRBJ2-7; no reliable D call. V gave up 3 bases and J gave up 0 bases, with 7 bases separating them. CDR1 FNHDT and CDR2 SITEND come from the germline V gene (reference sequence). This CDR3 has 13 residues. The CDR3 DNA, read in part, is TGTGCCAGCAGTACCCGACACTCCTATGAACAGTAC. Translated: CASSTRHSYEQY. The full CDR3 sequence reads CASSTRHSYEQYF. The variable domain in full, with the rest retrieved from reference TRBV19 and TRBJ2-7, is GGIITQTPKFLIGQEGQKLTLKCQQNFNHDTMYWYRQDSGKGLRLIYYSITENDLQKGDLSEGYDASREKKSSFSLTVTSAQKNEMAVFLCASSTRHSYEQYFGPGTRLTVL.

Of note for this clone: Gene and germline names: mouse. The read is 1 residue too short to cover the CDR3 end, so that end is filled in from the germline J gene. V is TRBV5 and J is TRBJ2-4, with D unresolved. Germline-derived CDR1 and CDR2 are LGHNA and YNLKQL (reference sequence). The CDR3 runs to 13 residues. Trimming left V 1 base short and J 5 bases short, with 7 bases between. CDR3 DNA (partial): TGTGCCAGCAGCCAAGGGACGGCAAACACCTTGTAC. Encoded protein: CASSQGTANTLY. The whole CDR3 region reads CASSQGTANTLYF.

Regarding this clone: Each gene name is a mouse one. The read ends 1 residue early relative to the CDR3; the germline J gene fills the gap. The rearrangement uses TRBV2 and TRBJ2-7; D may be TRBD1 (6 bases). This CDR3 comprises 14 residues. Germline V CDR1 and CDR2: LGHNA, YSYQKL. V was trimmed by 0 bases and J by 7 bases, leaving 13 bases between them. Partial CDR3 DNA: TGTGCCAGCAGCCAAGATCAGGGGCCGGGGGAACAGTAC. As protein: CASSQDQGPGEQY. The entire CDR3 protein reads CASSQDQGPGEQYF.

Note on this clone: Gene names refer to mouse genes. The read ends 1 residue before the CDR3 terminus; that terminus is restored from the germline J gene. V and J are TRBV13-1 and TRBJ1-4; TRBD1 might be the D (6 bases). This CDR3 is built from 17 residues. Germline CDR1 and CDR2: NSHNY and SYGAGN. V lost 0 bases and J lost 0, with 12 bases in between. The CDR3 DNA, read in part, is TGTGCCAGCAGTGATGCAGGGGACAACCTTTCCAACGAAAGATTATTT. Translated: CASSDAGDNLSNERLF. In full, the CDR3 reads CASSDAGDNLSNERLFF. Drawing the rest from reference TRBV13-1 and TRBJ1-4, the complete variable domain is EAAVTQSPRNKVTVTGGNVTLSCRQTNSHNYMYWYRQDTGHGLRLIHYSYGAGNLRIGDVPDGYKATRTTQEDFFLLLELASPSQTSLYFCASSDAGDNLSNERLFFGHGTKLSVL.

This clone was seen more than once but under ten times. Germline and genes: mouse. The CDR3 end is not reached by the read, which stops 1 residue before it; the germline J gene fills it in. The genes are TRBV17 and TRBJ2-7; perhaps TRBD2 as D (5 bases). This CDR3 has 12 residues. The germline V gene has CDR1 MNHDT and CDR2 YYDKIL. Trimming stripped 2 bases from V and 3 bases from J, with 5 bases between. The CDR3 loop is CASSRLGYEQYF. The DNA read from the CDR3 is TGTGCTAGCAGTAGACTGGGCTATGAACAGTAC.

Points on this clone: Mouse names are used for the genes. The sequence runs out 1 residue before the end of the CDR3; the remainder is reconstructed from the germline J gene. V gene TRBV1 combines with J gene TRBJ2-7, with TRBD2 matching over 8 bases. The CDR3 consists of 15 residues. The J segment lost 7 bases and the V segment lost 0 bases, leaving 8 bases of the junction unmatched. Germline-derived CDR1 and CDR2 are NSQYPW and LRSPGD (reference sequence). The chain's CDR3 is CTCSADEGGAKEQYF. The CDR3 bases that were read are TGCACCTGCAGTGCAGATGAGGGGGGGGCGAAGGAACAGTAC.

This clone appeared a single time. Mouse gene names and germline throughout. Read sequence stops 1 residue before the CDR3 end, and the germline J gene provides the missing end. The J gene is TRBJ1-1, the V gene TRBV26; 9 bases map to TRBD1. From germline, CDR1 is KGHPV and CDR2 FQNQEV (reference sequence). The CDR3 covers 14 residues. The trim removed 4 bases at V and 2 bases at J, leaving 2 bases unmatched. CDR3 bases read: TGTGCCAGCAGTCGACAGGGGGGCAACACAGAAGTCTTC. This gives the protein CASSRQGGNTEVF. The full CDR3 reads CASSRQGGNTEVFF.

On this clone: Gene names follow the mouse nomenclature. The CDR3 is cut off 1 residue early in the read; its end comes from the germline J gene. This CDR3 is also generated by other DNA sequences in the sample. The chain couples TRBV31 to TRBJ1-2, with D uncertain. Per the germline V gene, CDR1 is GKSSPN and CDR2 is SITVG. V gave up 0 bases and J gave up 1 base, with 3 bases separating them. The length of the CDR3 is 12 residues. Partial CDR3 DNA: TGTGCCTGGAGTCTGGTAAACTCCGACTACACC. It encodes CAWSLVNSDYT. The whole CDR3 reads CAWSLVNSDYTF.

This clone was found a few times. Any gene name here is a mouse gene name. The read falls 1 residue short of the CDR3 end, and the missing part is taken from the germline J gene. The V call is TRBV19, the J call TRBJ2-1; the D is unclear. The length of the CDR3 is 13 residues. The germline gives CDR1 FNHDT, CDR2 SITEND (reference sequence). The germline V and J ends were trimmed by 0 bases and 7 bases, with 8 bases remaining between them. The DNA read from the CDR3 is TGTGCCAGCAGTATAGCTGCGGAGGCTGAGCAGTTC. The encoded protein is CASSIAAEAEQF. The full CDR3 is CASSIAAEAEQFF.

This clone was counted a single time. Gene names and germline match the mouse. The read halts 1 residue ahead of the CDR3 end, with the missing end drawn from the germline J gene. The chain couples TRBV3 to TRBJ2-5; 7 nucleotides agree with TRBD2. From germline, CDR1 is SNHLY and CDR2 FYNGKV (reference sequence). This CDR3 has 11 amino acids. V lost 6 bases to trimming and J lost 6 bases; unmatched junction nucleotides: 0. CDR3 DNA, as far as it was read: TGTGCCAGCAGACTGGGGGACACCCAGTAC. Translation: CASRLGDTQY. The whole CDR3 reads CASRLGDTQYF.

This clone was observed once. Mouse gene names and germline throughout. The sequence runs out 1 residue before the end of the CDR3; the remainder is reconstructed from the germline J gene. This rearrangement joins TRBV19 to TRBJ2-5, with D possibly matching TRBD1 (5 bases). V lost 4 bases and J lost 6, with 12 bases in between. Germline loops: CDR1 FNHDT, CDR2 SITEND (reference sequence). CDR3 length: 13 residues. CDR3 DNA, as far as it was read: TGTGCCAGCAGTTTCCAGGGTGGGGACACCCAGTAC. This codes for CASSFQGGDTQY. In full, the CDR3 is CASSFQGGDTQYF.

Points on this clone: Genes and germline are mouse. The DNA ends 1 residue before the CDR3 does, and the rest of the CDR3 is filled in from the germline J gene. V is TRBV3 and J is TRBJ2-1; D is possibly TRBD1 (6 bases). The CDR3 has 14 amino acids. Germline loops: CDR1 SNHLY, CDR2 FYNGKV (reference sequence). Deletions cut 3 bases from V and 0 bases from J, with 6 bases between. The sequenced part of the CDR3 DNA is TGTGCCAGCAGCTTCAGGGGTAACTATGCTGAGCAGTTC. Its protein product is CASSFRGNYAEQF. The whole CDR3 region reads CASSFRGNYAEQFF.

This clone appeared a single time. Genes and germline are mouse. Read sequence stops 1 residue before the CDR3 end, and the germline J gene provides the missing end. The rearrangement links TRBV12-2 to TRBJ2-2; 9 bases are a match to TRBD1. V lost 4 bases, J lost 6 bases, and 8 bases stayed unmatched. The CDR3 consists of 15 residues. Germline CDR1 and CDR2: SGHLS and HYDKME. The DNA read from the CDR3 is TGTGCCAGCTCAATCCGGGACAGGGAGGCCGGGCAGCTCTAC. Translation gives CASSIRDREAGQLY. The CDR3 in its entirety is CASSIRDREAGQLYF.

As to this clone: Gene names follow the mouse nomenclature. The read falls 1 residue short of the CDR3 end, and the missing part is taken from the germline J gene. The chain joins TRBV1 to TRBJ1-2; TRBD1 matches 11 bases. The V gene's germline CDR1 is NSQYPW and CDR2 LRSPGD (reference sequence). Trimming cost V 4 bases and J 3 bases; bases outside gene matches: 4. This CDR3 comprises 15 residues. The CDR3 sequence: CTCSGTGGSYSDYTF. The CDR3 DNA, read in part, is TGCACCTGCAGTGGGACAGGGGGCTCCTACTCCGACTACACC.

This clone has a handful of counts. Mouse gene names and germline throughout. The read ends 1 residue shy of where the CDR3 ends; the end is completed using the germline J gene. This sequence joins TRBV19 and TRBJ2-7, with 10 nucleotides matching TRBD1. The CDR3 runs 14 residues. Germline V CDR1 and CDR2: FNHDT, SITEND (reference sequence). V shed 1 base and J 4 bases; nucleotides not matched to a gene: 2. Incomplete CDR3 DNA: TGTGCCAGCAGTATAAAGGGACAGGGGTATGAACAGTAC. Translation: CASSIKGQGYEQY. The CDR3 in full is CASSIKGQGYEQYF.

Of note for this clone: Genes here carry mouse names. The read ends 1 residue before the CDR3 terminus; that terminus is restored from the germline J gene. The chain recombines TRBV19 with TRBJ2-7; D remains ambiguous. The CDR3 length is 14 residues. V was pared by 0 bases and J by 0 bases, with 7 bases between. Germline lookup yields CDR1 FNHDT and CDR2 SITEND (reference sequence). The CDR3 here is CASSIVGSSYEQYF. Partial CDR3 DNA: TGTGCCAGCAGTATAGTTGGCAGCTCCTATGAACAGTAC.

About this clone: Gene names and germline match the mouse. The read gets to within 1 residue of the CDR3 end, and the germline J gene fills in the rest. This chain links TRBV1 with TRBJ1-5, with D possibly matching TRBD1 (5 bases). In germline, CDR1 is NSQYPW, CDR2 LRSPGD (reference sequence). The CDR3 loop spans 15 amino acids. V lost 0 bases and J 0 bases, leaving 6 bases between the germline ends. The CDR3 bases that were read are TGCACCTGCAGTGCAGAGACAGATAACAACCAGGCTCCGCTT. This translates into CTCSAETDNNQAPL. The complete CDR3 sequence is CTCSAETDNNQAPLF.

With regard to this clone: These gene names are mouse names. Coverage ceases 1 residue before the CDR3 finishes, and the germline J gene fills in the end. The chain combines TRBV16 with TRBJ2-5, with 9 bases aligning to TRBD2. Germline V CDR1 and CDR2: SGHSA, FRNQAP. J was trimmed by 0 bases and V by 5 bases; bases with no gene match: 6. The CDR3 extends over 16 amino acids. CDR3 bases read: TGTGCAAGCAGCCTGACTGGGGGTCTTAACCAAGACACCCAGTAC. It is translated as CASSLTGGLNQDTQY. The full-length CDR3 reads as CASSLTGGLNQDTQYF.

Of note for this clone: The genes are named according to mouse. The read ends 1 residue before the CDR3 terminus; that terminus is restored from the germline J gene. V and J are TRBV5 and TRBJ2-5; D is unresolved. CDR1 is LGHNA, CDR2 YNLKQL, per germline (reference sequence). V was trimmed by 0 bases and J by 2 bases, leaving 9 bases between them. This CDR3 is built from 15 residues. The DNA read from the CDR3 is TGTGCCAGCAGCCAAGATCCCGGGAGCCAAGACACCCAGTAC. It yields the protein CASSQDPGSQDTQY. The whole CDR3 reads CASSQDPGSQDTQYF.

For this clone: Germline and genes: mouse. Read data end 1 residue before the CDR3 end; the end is taken from the germline J gene. The chain carries TRBV12-1 and TRBJ2-1; D perhaps matches TRBD2 (6 bases). The germline V gene encodes CDR1 SGHSN and CDR2 HYEKVE. The CDR3 runs to 15 residues. The V end lost 0 bases, the J end lost 5 bases, and 13 bases lay between the germline ends. The CDR3 protein is CASSLDGGWDAEQFF. The sequenced CDR3 bases are TGTGCCAGCTCTCTCGACGGGGGGTGGGATGCTGAGCAGTTC.

Points on this clone: The gene names here belong to mouse. The missing CDR3 end, 1 residue past where the read stops, is filled in from the germline J gene. The chain carries TRBV1 and TRBJ1-1, with 7 bases fitting TRBD1. In germline, CDR1 is NSQYPW, CDR2 LRSPGD (reference sequence). There are 13 residues in the CDR3. V lost 4 bases to trimming and J lost 4 bases; unmatched junction nucleotides: 3. CDR3: CTCSGQGSTEVFF. The CDR3 DNA, read in part, is TGCACCTGCAGTGGACAGGGAAGCACAGAAGTCTTC. The full variable domain, in which reference TRBV1 and TRBJ1-1 provide the parts outside the CDR3, is VTLLEQNPRWRLVPRGQAVNLRCILKNSQYPWMSWYQQDLQKQLQWLFTLRSPGDKEVKSLPGADYLATRVTDTELRLQVANMSQGRTLYCTCSGQGSTEVFFGKGTRLTVV.

Of note for this clone: Gene names follow the mouse nomenclature. The CDR3 is cut off 1 residue early in the read; its end comes from the germline J gene. V is TRBV13-2 and J is TRBJ2-1; 11 nucleotides agree with TRBD2. With V trimmed by 3 bases and J by 3 bases, 5 bases remained unmatched. The length of the CDR3 is 16 residues. CDR1 and CDR2 from the germline V gene are NNHNN and SYGAGS (reference sequence). The CDR3 bases that were read are TGTGCCAGCGGTGGTACTGGGGGGGCGCTCTATGCTGAGCAGTTC. Residues: CASGGTGGALYAEQF. The CDR3, in full, reads CASGGTGGALYAEQFF.

Comments on this clone: The genes and germline here are from mouse. The read finishes 1 residue shy of the CDR3 end, and the germline J gene is used to complete it. This chain connects TRBV13-2 to TRBJ2-4; 8 bases fit TRBD2. Germline CDR1 and CDR2: NNHNN and SYGAGS (reference sequence). V trimming: 1 base; J trimming: 0 bases; junction bases outside the gene matches: 7. This CDR3 has 17 amino acids. The CDR3 is CASGDRWGARSQNTLYF. The part of the CDR3 DNA that was read is TGTGCCAGCGGTGATCGCTGGGGGGCGCGGAGTCAAAACACCTTGTAC.

A few counts support this clone. Gene names follow the mouse nomenclature. The CDR3 end falls 1 residue outside the read, so it is completed with the germline J gene. The genes are TRBV24 and TRBJ2-7; 9 bases are shared with TRBD1. Germline CDR1 reads KGHTA; CDR2 reads FRNEEI. The CDR3 runs 13 residues. V was pared by 5 bases and J by 5 bases, with 4 bases of the junction left unmatched. The chain's CDR3 is CASSTRTGDEQYF. Incomplete CDR3 DNA: TGTGCCAGCAGTACACGGACAGGGGATGAACAGTAC.

On this clone: Gene and germline names: mouse. The CDR3 goes on 1 residue after the read ends, and that part is filled in from the germline J gene. The chain recombines TRBV29 with TRBJ1-5; TRBD1 aligns across 10 bases. CDR1 is MSHET and CDR2 is SYDVDS in the germline V gene. This CDR3 has 14 amino acids. J lost 9 bases, V lost 5 bases, and 7 bases had no gene match. The CDR3 sequence is CASSGTGESWAPLF. Partial CDR3 DNA: TGTGCTAGCAGTGGGACAGGGGAGAGCTGGGCTCCGCTT.

This clone was recorded once. The genes and germline here are from mouse. The missing CDR3 end, 1 residue past where the read stops, is filled in from the germline J gene. The V and J genes are TRBV12-1 and TRBJ2-1, with 10 bases identical to TRBD2. The germline V gene encodes CDR1 SGHSN and CDR2 HYEKVE. This CDR3 is 16 amino acids long. Trimming cost V 0 bases and J 1 base; bases outside gene matches: 2. CDR3 loop: CASSLDWGENYAEQFF. CDR3 DNA, as far as it was read: TGTGCCAGCTCTCTCGACTGGGGGGAGAACTATGCTGAGCAGTTC.

With respect to this clone: Germline and genes here are mouse. The read terminates 1 residue ahead of where the CDR3 ends, so the germline J gene completes it. The rearrangement uses TRBV19 and TRBJ2-3, with 9 bases identical to TRBD1. CDR3 length: 13 amino acids. V lost 4 bases and J lost 5; bases outside the gene matches: 2. CDR1 FNHDT and CDR2 SITEND come from the germline V gene (reference sequence). CDR3: CASSPDRGETLYF. The part of the CDR3 DNA that was read is TGTGCCAGCAGTCCGGACAGGGGAGAAACGCTGTAT.

Of note for this clone: Gene names are mouse gene names. Sequencing ends 1 residue short of the CDR3 end; the germline J gene provides the rest. V usage is TRBV5 and J usage is TRBJ2-7; D might be TRBD1 (6 bases). V was cut by 2 bases and J by 3 bases, with 11 bases left in between. CDR3 size: 14 residues. The germline CDR1 and CDR2 sequences are LGHNA and YNLKQL (reference sequence). This chain's CDR3 is CASSQPGQHYEQYF. The part of the CDR3 DNA that was read is TGTGCCAGCAGCCAACCGGGACAACACTATGAACAGTAC.

As for this clone: These gene names are mouse names. The read stops 1 residue short of the end of the CDR3; the missing end is completed from the germline J gene. The V gene is TRBV13-2, the J gene TRBJ1-6; D uncertain. TRBJ1-6 is designated an ORF whose function remains uncertain. The CDR3 length is 15 residues. V lost 1 base to trimming and J lost 4 bases, with 9 bases between them. Germline CDR1 and CDR2: NNHNN and SYGAGS (reference sequence). This CDR3 reads CASGDRNRYNSPLYF. The sequenced part of the CDR3 DNA is TGTGCCAGCGGTGATCGGAACAGATATAATTCGCCCCTCTAC.

Only a few counts were recorded for this clone. The gene names given are mouse names. From the germline J gene comes the end of the CDR3, since the read stops 1 residue before it. The gene calls are TRBV2 and TRBJ2-7; D is unclear. Germline-derived CDR1 and CDR2 are LGHNA and YSYQKL. V lost 3 bases and J 0 bases, leaving 6 bases between the germline ends. The CDR3 is made up of 13 amino acids. CDR3 sequence reads: CASSHRDSYEQYF. The sequenced CDR3 bases are TGTGCCAGCAGCCATCGGGACTCCTATGAACAGTAC.

This clone came up once. Genes and germline are mouse. The read falls 1 residue short of the CDR3 end, and the missing part is taken from the germline J gene. The gene calls are TRBV14 and TRBJ2-5; possibly TRBD1 for D (5 bases). Trimming left V 1 base short and J 5 bases short, with 8 bases between. The CDR3 is made up of 13 amino acids. CDR1 and CDR2 from the germline V gene are SGHDT and FRDEAV. CDR3 bases read: TGTGCCAGCAGTTTCGGCAGGGTAGACACCCAGTAC. This gives the protein CASSFGRVDTQY. The complete CDR3 protein is CASSFGRVDTQYF.

To note about this clone: Mouse gene names apply. The read ends 1 residue before the CDR3 terminus; that terminus is restored from the germline J gene. This chain uses TRBV3 with TRBJ1-2, with 9 bases identical to TRBD1. V was pared by 1 base and J by 2 bases, with 2 bases of the junction left unmatched. CDR1 SNHLY and CDR2 FYNGKV come from the germline V gene (reference sequence). There are 15 residues in the CDR3. CDR3 sequence: CASSLEDRGNSDYTF. CDR3 bases read: TGTGCCAGCAGCTTAGAGGACAGGGGCAACTCCGACTACACC.